This T cell receptor (beta chain) was recovered during a study of human T cells and chemical hapten exposure. On the study more broadly: On about 2 cm by about 2 cm of upper inner arm skin, sensitization was performed with 2% DPC.

Overall study findings and caveats: Significantly more large CDR3 similarity clusters were formed by expanded TCRs than by controls.

This clonotype was counted only a few times. Antigen unknown. One entry per CDR3 protein, called by TCRdb with MiXCR from the RACE reads. Of some 70,000 distinct CDR3 sequences listed, about 9.4% are singletons. Regarding time point: patch test 2, 6 weeks after DPC sensitization. Indicated treatment: therapeutic diphenylcyclopropenone sensitization with weekly scalp DPC. CDR1 SQVTM and CDR2 ANQGSEA come from the germline V gene. This CDR3 spans 13 amino acids. V shed 3 bases, J shed 6 bases, and the junction held 5 bases outside the gene matches. Sequenced here: whole blood, sampled in connection with sensitization to the hapten diphenylcyclopropenone (DPC). The chain joins TRBV29-1 to TRBJ2-1, with 7 bases identical to TRBD2. This TCR was sampled from a woman in her 50s with alopecia areata. Some clones in this sample may be carry-over from other donors' samples. CDR3 in amino acids: CSVDRAGPNEQFF. In DNA, the CDR3 is TGCAGCGTTGATCGAGCGGGACCCAATGAGCAGTTCTTC.